Reported below is one T cell receptor beta chain. Its antigen is as yet unknown. CDR3 length: 15 residues. Germline V gene lookup returns CDR1 SGHNT and CDR2 YYREEE (reference sequence). V dropped 4 bases and J dropped 3 bases, with 15 bases sitting between them. PCR primers comprised 60 Vbeta and 13 Jbeta primers. The data were produced by immunoSEQ multiplex PCR, yet TCRdb's version contains in-frame clones alone and is incomplete. Found here are some 190,000 clones, roughly 86% of them singletons; the top ten hold roughly 3.1%. The sample is drawn from a study of cytomegalovirus exposure and HLA in healthy donors. Across the whole study: Researchers previously reported finding 90 million to 130 million unique TCR beta sequences from approximately 190 million T cells. Study conclusions and caveats: A later analysis associated 15,000 to 20,000 TCR beta sequences with HLA alleles at a 0.05 false discovery rate.

The receptor comes from a man aged 35 to 55 in good health and CMV-seropositive. The J gene is TRBJ2-3, the V gene TRBV5-4, with a tentative D call TRBD2 (6 bases). The sequencing sample was made of PBMCs. The DNA for the CDR3 is TGTGCCAGCAGCCTCGGGCGGGGAAGAACAGATACGCAGTATTTT. Protein: CASSLGRGRTDTQYF.